A selection of T cell receptor beta chains follows, all from one sample in a study of CXCR3-negative and CXCR3-positive naive CD8 T cells. TCRdb re-called the 5' RACE reads; every CDR3 protein appears as one record, without DNA. Its clone listing holds 40,000 to 50,000 distinct CDR3 sequences. The material sequenced was naive CXCR3- CD8+ T cells from blood. The receptors shown here come from a human donor in good health. Some clones in this sample may be carry-over from other donors' samples. Each CDR3 is given with its conserved first and last residue. Fields, in order: CDR3 protein, V gene, clone size, J gene. Clone size is not always given. Where it is, it says once, few, many or a class for expanded clones.

CDR3aa: CASSLGVDEPQHF
v_gene: TRBV28
abundance: .
j_gene: TRBJ1-5

CDR3aa: CASSPRPGFTGELFF
v_gene: TRBV12-3/TRBV12-4
abundance: .
j_gene: TRBJ2-2

CDR3aa: CASSHDWGENEQFF
v_gene: TRBV7-9
abundance: .
j_gene: TRBJ2-1

CDR3aa: CASSPPGLAETDTQYF
v_gene: TRBV7-2
abundance: .
j_gene: TRBJ2-3

CDR3aa: CSASESAADVGTQYF
v_gene: TRBV20-1
abundance: .
j_gene: TRBJ2-5

CDR3aa: CSARVLTREGEDTEAFF
v_gene: TRBV20-1
abundance: .
j_gene: TRBJ1-1

CDR3aa: CASSLQFLADALKSSYNEQFF
v_gene: TRBV28
abundance: .
j_gene: TRBJ2-1

CDR3aa: CASSVADRAGYEQYF
v_gene: TRBV9
abundance: .
j_gene: TRBJ2-7

CDR3aa: CATSRDRAGDRFYEQYF
v_gene: TRBV15
abundance: .
j_gene: TRBJ2-7

CDR3aa: CASSTTGGDEQFF
v_gene: TRBV11-3
abundance: .
j_gene: TRBJ2-1

CDR3aa: CASSAGTAIYEQYF
v_gene: TRBV9
abundance: .
j_gene: TRBJ2-7

CDR3aa: CATSRELAGGIDTQYF
v_gene: TRBV15
abundance: .
j_gene: TRBJ2-3

CDR3aa: CASSRTPKNFYEQYF
v_gene: TRBV7-6
abundance: .
j_gene: TRBJ2-7

CDR3aa: CASPQGDSLTYNEQFF
v_gene: TRBV7-9
abundance: .
j_gene: TRBJ2-1

CDR3aa: CASSQVGPSYNEQFF
v_gene: TRBV28
abundance: .
j_gene: TRBJ2-1

CDR3aa: CASSSASSTDTQYF
v_gene: TRBV27
abundance: .
j_gene: TRBJ2-3

CDR3aa: CATSSPGGYEQYF
v_gene: TRBV15
abundance: .
j_gene: TRBJ2-7

CDR3aa: CSASADTFYEQYF
v_gene: TRBV20-1
abundance: .
j_gene: TRBJ2-7

CDR3aa: CASSSSGEGDTQYF
v_gene: TRBV7-9
abundance: .
j_gene: TRBJ2-3

CDR3aa: CASRDGLAGESYNEQFF
v_gene: TRBV5-1
abundance: .
j_gene: TRBJ2-1

CDR3aa: CASSIQGYTEAFF
v_gene: TRBV19
abundance: .
j_gene: TRBJ1-1

CDR3aa: CSARPSSSYEQYF
v_gene: TRBV20-1
abundance: .
j_gene: TRBJ2-7

CDR3aa: CASSNDPDTYNSPLHF
v_gene: TRBV28
abundance: .
j_gene: TRBJ1-6

CDR3aa: CASSGGESGGHNEQFF
v_gene: TRBV6-4
abundance: .
j_gene: TRBJ2-1

CDR3aa: CSVEWDTLSYGYTF
v_gene: TRBV29-1
abundance: .
j_gene: TRBJ1-2

CDR3aa: CASSQEGARYEQYF
v_gene: TRBV13
abundance: .
j_gene: TRBJ2-7

CDR3aa: CASNGHLNIGSLHF
v_gene: TRBV28
abundance: .
j_gene: TRBJ1-6

CDR3aa: CASSKEVKSRDSYEQYF
v_gene: TRBV21-1
abundance: .
j_gene: TRBJ2-7

CDR3aa: CSVVLDQGTQYF
v_gene: TRBV29-1
abundance: medium-sized
j_gene: TRBJ2-5

CDR3aa: CASSVVPGGEAFF
v_gene: TRBV9
abundance: .
j_gene: TRBJ1-1

CDR3aa: CASSEIEGYNEQFF
v_gene: TRBV10-1
abundance: medium-sized
j_gene: TRBJ2-1

CDR3aa: CASSLGGTVNTEAFF
v_gene: TRBV12-3/TRBV12-4
abundance: .
j_gene: TRBJ1-1

CDR3aa: CSVEDSSSYEQYF
v_gene: TRBV29-1
abundance: .
j_gene: TRBJ2-7

CDR3aa: CASSEATPSEQFF
v_gene: TRBV2
abundance: .
j_gene: TRBJ2-1

CDR3aa: CSATGASGNTIYF
v_gene: TRBV29-1
abundance: .
j_gene: TRBJ1-3

CDR3aa: CSGWLGGDNEQFF
v_gene: TRBV29-1
abundance: .
j_gene: TRBJ2-1

CDR3aa: CASSDSENTEAFF
v_gene: TRBV6-6
abundance: .
j_gene: TRBJ1-1

CDR3aa: CASSIRIQETQYF
v_gene: TRBV2
abundance: .
j_gene: TRBJ2-5

CDR3aa: CASSWTGGAYEQYF
v_gene: TRBV19
abundance: .
j_gene: TRBJ2-7

CDR3aa: CSAKGRMGTDTQYF
v_gene: TRBV29-1
abundance: .
j_gene: TRBJ2-3

CDR3aa: CASSIDRGPSSYEQYF
v_gene: TRBV11-1
abundance: .
j_gene: TRBJ2-7

CDR3aa: CASSPGTFADYGYTF
v_gene: TRBV7-9
abundance: .
j_gene: TRBJ1-2

CDR3aa: CASSHPRTATPNTGELFF
v_gene: TRBV3-1
abundance: .
j_gene: TRBJ2-2

CDR3aa: CSVDTAGGIYADTQYF
v_gene: TRBV29-1
abundance: .
j_gene: TRBJ2-3

CDR3aa: CASTYRQATTYEQYF
v_gene: TRBV12-3/TRBV12-4
abundance: .
j_gene: TRBJ2-7

CDR3aa: CASGLDRGLDEQFF
v_gene: TRBV7-9
abundance: .
j_gene: TRBJ2-1

CDR3aa: CSARDPLRIRDYLPTTGGEQYF
v_gene: TRBV20-1
abundance: .
j_gene: TRBJ2-7

CDR3aa: CSALNGLAGAKWETQYF
v_gene: TRBV20-1
abundance: .
j_gene: TRBJ2-5

CDR3aa: CASSPLGQVYEQYF
v_gene: TRBV28
abundance: .
j_gene: TRBJ2-7

CDR3aa: CASSPKGLAYNEQFF
v_gene: TRBV7-8
abundance: .
j_gene: TRBJ2-1

CDR3aa: CASHEIAGRTENEQFF
v_gene: TRBV4-1
abundance: .
j_gene: TRBJ2-1

CDR3aa: CSARDERDPVQPQHF
v_gene: TRBV20-1
abundance: .
j_gene: TRBJ1-5

CDR3aa: CASSVIPGAYNEQFF
v_gene: TRBV12-3/TRBV12-4
abundance: .
j_gene: TRBJ2-1

CDR3aa: CSASGGLLEQYF
v_gene: TRBV29-1
abundance: .
j_gene: TRBJ2-7

CDR3aa: CSVESGQGDNEQFF
v_gene: TRBV29-1
abundance: .
j_gene: TRBJ2-1

CDR3aa: CASSPGLLGQETQYF
v_gene: TRBV3-1
abundance: .
j_gene: TRBJ2-5

CDR3aa: CASRTGPYTEAFF
v_gene: TRBV6-6
abundance: .
j_gene: TRBJ1-1

CDR3aa: CASSIREGGITGELFF
v_gene: TRBV19
abundance: .
j_gene: TRBJ2-2

CDR3aa: CSVRTGSYEQYF
v_gene: TRBV29-1
abundance: .
j_gene: TRBJ2-7